The 7 T cell receptor beta chains reported below all come from one sample, sequenced in a study of identical twins. TCRdb analysed the 5' RACE reads with MiXCR anew, one entry per CDR3 protein. The repertoire holds approximately 280,000 distinct CDR3 sequences, with more than 6.5% as singletons. The data also belong to a second study, concerning yellow fever vaccine responses in identical twins.

The sequenced sample was memory (CD45RO+) T cells sorted from blood. The receptors were gathered from a woman between 18 and 29 years old in good health.

V is TRBV5-1 and J is TRBJ2-4; 14 bases are a match to TRBD2. Germline loops: CDR1 SGHRS, CDR2 YFSETQ. V dropped 3 bases and J dropped 6; count of bases not matched to a gene: 8. The CDR3 spans 17 residues. This CDR3 reads CASSSPGTSGSPNIQYF. DNA for the CDR3: TGCGCCAGCAGCTCACCCGGGACTAGCGGGAGTCCAAACATTCAGTACTTC.

This clonotype came up many times. The chain uses TRBV25-1 and TRBJ2-1; D gene unclear. The CDR3 sequence is 11 residues long. V lost 1 base and J 7 bases, leaving 2 bases between the germline ends. The germline CDR1 and CDR2 sequences are MGHDK and SYGVNS. CDR3: CASSELNEQFF. The CDR3 DNA reads TGTGCCAGCAGTGAATTAAATGAGCAGTTCTTC. The full variable domain, completed using reference TRBV25-1 and TRBJ2-1, is EADIYQTPRYLVIGTGKKITLECSQTMGHDKMYWYQQDPGMELHLIHYSYGVNSTEKGDLSSESTVSRIRTEHFPLTLESARPSHTSQYLCASSELNEQFFGPGTRLTVL.

In this sample, this clonotype turned up a few times. This chain uses TRBV20-1 with TRBJ2-7, with 11 nucleotides matching TRBD2. Germline V lookup: CDR1 DFQATT, CDR2 SNEGSKA (reference sequence). V was clipped by 5 bases and J by 0 bases; unmatched bases: 6. CDR3 length: 15 residues. In DNA, the CDR3 is TGCAGTGCTGGAGGGACTAGCGGATTCTCCTACGAGCAGTACTTC. Translation gives CSAGGTSGFSYEQYF.

Only a few counts were recorded for this clonotype. The genes are TRBV27 and TRBJ2-5; 12 bases are shared with TRBD1. V shed 2 bases and J 4 bases; nucleotides not matched to a gene: 8. The V gene's germline CDR1 is MNHEY and CDR2 SMNVEV (reference sequence). The CDR3 is 17 amino acids. CDR3 protein: CASSLAHRDRGRETQYF. CDR3 bases: TGTGCCAGCAGTTTAGCTCACCGGGACAGGGGGCGAGAGACCCAGTACTTC.

The chain's CDR3 is CASRLAGGVTGELFF. CDR3 nucleotides: TGTGCCAGCAGGCTAGCGGGGGGGGTAACCGGGGAGCTGTTTTTT. V gene TRBV7-2 combines with J gene TRBJ2-2; 12 bases agree with TRBD2. This CDR3 comprises 15 residues. V lost 6 bases to trimming and J lost 5 bases; unmatched junction nucleotides: 4. CDR1 is SGHTA, CDR2 FQGNSA, per germline.

The table lists this clonotype with a few counts. This CDR3 reads CASRQGQGNSPLHF. DNA of the CDR3: TGTGCCAGCAGGCAGGGACAGGGCAATTCACCCCTCCACTTT. This chain connects TRBV3-1 to TRBJ1-6, with 9 nucleotides matching TRBD1. CDR1 and CDR2 (germline): LGHDT, YNNKEL (reference sequence). The CDR3 has 14 residues. Unmatched junction bases numbered 4, after V lost 6 bases and J lost 7 bases.

In this sample, this clonotype turned up many times. This chain joins TRBV20-1 and TRBJ2-1, with 7 bases fitting TRBD2. V was pared by 4 bases and J by 7 bases, with 7 bases of the junction left unmatched. Germline CDR1 DFQATT, CDR2 SNEGSKA (reference sequence). The CDR3 runs to 13 residues. This CDR3 is CSATKTSRNEQFF. As DNA, the CDR3 is TGCAGTGCTACCAAGACTAGCAGGAATGAGCAGTTCTTC.